Listed here are 4 T cell receptor beta chains from one sample, sequenced in a study of cytomegalovirus exposure and HLA in healthy donors. PCR employed 60 Vbeta and 13 Jbeta primers. The data were produced by immunoSEQ multiplex PCR, yet TCRdb's version contains in-frame clones alone and is incomplete. The table records some 130,000 clones, 70% to 80% of them present only once. The specimen was PBMCs. The source of these receptors is a man aged 25 to 40 in good health and CMV-seronegative.

The chain combines TRBV15 with TRBJ2-7, with a possible D match to TRBD2 (5 bases). Germline CDR1 and CDR2: LNHNV and YYDKDF (reference sequence). V was shortened by 0 bases and J by 3 bases, with 18 bases between the two germline ends. The CDR3 contains 17 residues. The CDR3 here is CATSRDRGFGPLYEQYF. The CDR3 DNA reads TGTGCCACCAGCAGAGATCGCGGGTTCGGCCCTCTCTACGAGCAGTACTTC.

The V gene is TRBV2, the J gene TRBJ2-1; D remains ambiguous. The V gene lost 4 bases and the J gene lost 0 bases, with 10 bases spanning the gap. CDR3 size: 15 residues. The V gene's germline CDR1 is SNHLY and CDR2 FYNNEI. The CDR3 DNA sequence: TGTGCCAGCAGTGTCTCCCGGAGCTCCTACAATGAGCAGTTCTTC. The encoded protein is CASSVSRSSYNEQFF. The entire variable domain, with the rest obtained from reference TRBV2 and TRBJ2-1, is as follows: EPEVTQTPSHQVTQMGQEVILRCVPISNHLYFYWYRQILGQKVEFLVSFYNNEISEKSEIFDDQFSVERPDGSNFTLKIRSTKLEDSAMYFCASSVSRSSYNEQFFGPGTRLTVL.

The chain is built from TRBV6-6 and TRBJ1-5; D is ambiguous. Per germline, CDR1 MNHNY and CDR2 SVGAGI (reference sequence). Trimming took off 2 bases at V and 0 bases at J, with 11 bases between the two ends. CDR3 length: 16 amino acids. CDR3 protein: CASSYGQLYSNQPQHF. CDR3 in DNA: TGTGCCAGCAGTTACGGGCAACTTTATAGCAATCAGCCCCAGCATTTT.

This chain connects TRBV5-4 to TRBJ2-1; 9 bases line up with TRBD1. CDR1 is SGHNT and CDR2 is YYREEE in the germline V gene (reference sequence). The CDR3 is made up of 13 amino acids. Trimming cost V 4 bases and J 8 bases; bases outside gene matches: 4. The CDR3 sequence: CASSGTGMYEQFF. In DNA form, the CDR3 reads TGTGCCAGCAGCGGGACAGGGATGTATGAGCAGTTCTTC.